This T cell receptor (beta chain) was documented in a study of blood T cell repertoires in COVID-19. Study overall: COVID-19 samples collected from the United States, Italy and Spain covered acute and convalescent phases. PBMCs, B-cell-depleted T cells, or T cells provided the cDNA or gDNA that made up the material.

In the original analysis: Nucleated cell number was recorded as an estimate derived from reference gene primer amplification. Clones were sequenced by immunoSEQ multiplex PCR, and TCRdb holds only the in-frame ones, with some missing. V and J calls and clone size follow that table, whereas D and trimming were derived from the DNA. The data show almost 200,000 clones, less than 90% seen once. The length of the CDR3 is 15 residues. The V segment lost 3 bases and the J segment 3 bases; nucleotides outside the gene matches: 6. Germline V gene data show CDR1 as KGHDR and CDR2 as SFDVKD. The receptor was derived from a woman in her seventies with acute or convalescent COVID-19. This chain connects TRBV24-1 to TRBJ2-7, with 8 bases that match TRBD1. The sequenced sample consisted of peripheral blood. CDR3 region: CATSDTRTGSYEQYF. As DNA, the CDR3 is TGTGCCACCAGTGATACTCGGACAGGGAGCTACGAGCAGTACTTC.